The clone carrying this TCR beta chain occurred once. As yet, its antigen is unknown. DNA at 200 ng, 25,000 to 35,000 T cell genomes, went into sorted-subset replicate PCRs. Sequencing was performed with immunoSEQ multiplex PCR; in TCRdb, only in-frame clones are kept and a portion is missing. The sample includes some 2,100,000 clones, nearly 97% of them seen just once. The data were taken from a study of shared clonotypes between healthy human individuals. Turning to the study itself: Each donor's CD8 memory used one plate, CD8 naive two, each CD4 subset three.

The CDR3 consists of 15 residues. CDR1 and CDR2 (germline): LNHNV, YYDKDF (reference sequence). V lost 0 bases and J lost 2, with 11 bases in between. Study-wide findings and caveats: Incompleteness in sorted-subset sequencing, despite large depth, was shown by rarefaction. Generally, naive subsets (rather than memory subsets) showed larger estimated richness.

The chain employs TRBV15 and TRBJ2-7; no reliable D call. The TCR originated in a man aged 18 to 30 in good health. The sequenced sample consisted of naive CD4+ T cells sorted from blood. The sample's subset: CD45RA+ positively selected. The CDR3 region is CATSRDYGTTYEQYF. The CDR3 DNA reads TGTGCCACCAGCAGAGATTATGGCACCACCTACGAGCAGTACTTC.